Following are 12 T cell receptor beta chains from one sample sequenced in a study of control samples from healthy donors and cancer patients. TCRdb keeps only in-frame clones here, not all; method: immunoSEQ multiplex PCR. The sample shows 75,000 to 100,000 clones, 80% to 95% of them seen only once. Sequencing used blood. These receptors were taken from a human donor in good health. The donor label of this sample is uncertain.

V usage is TRBV7-9 and J usage is TRBJ2-1, with D tentatively TRBD1 or TRBD2 (6 bases each). V gave up 7 bases and J gave up 8 bases, with 9 bases separating them. The germline CDR1 and CDR2 sequences are SEHNR and FQNEAQ (reference sequence). The CDR3 is 11 residues long. As DNA, the CDR3 is TGTGCCAGCACCCGGGGGCATGAGCAGTTCTTC. Translating gives CASTRGHEQFF.

This clone appeared once. J is TRBJ1-1 and V is TRBV6-2 or TRBV6-3, with D unresolved. V dropped 4 bases and J dropped 0 bases, with 9 bases sitting between them. The CDR3 totals 14 residues. Germline assignment: CDR1 MNHEY and CDR2 SVGEGT. The CDR3 DNA reads as TGTGCCAGCAGTTTGCCAGCCATGAACACTGAAGCTTTCTTT. The encoded protein is CASSLPAMNTEAFF.

The chain combines TRBV10-1 with TRBJ2-1, with TRBD1 identical over 10 bases. Trimming at V came to 6 bases and at J to 2 bases, leaving 4 bases not matched to a gene. This CDR3 contains 15 residues. In germline, CDR1 is WNHNN, CDR2 SYGVQD (reference sequence). CDR3 in amino acids: CASSEGTGAYNEQFF. The DNA for the CDR3 is TGCGCCAGCAGCGAAGGGACAGGGGCCTACAATGAGCAGTTCTTC.

The J gene is TRBJ2-2, the V gene TRBV5-1; D not resolved. V lost 4 bases to trimming and J lost 2 bases, with 12 bases between them. Germline V gene sequence: CDR1 SGHRS, CDR2 YFSETQ. The CDR3 is made up of 15 amino acids. CDR3 sequence reads: CASSLIGLNTGELFF. The CDR3 DNA is TGCGCCAGCAGCCTGATTGGCCTTAACACCGGGGAGCTGTTTTTT.

This clone is a singleton in its sample. V usage is TRBV30 and J usage is TRBJ2-3, with 9 bases aligning to TRBD2. Per germline, CDR1 GTSNPN and CDR2 SVGIG (reference sequence). J gave up 4 bases and V 0 bases, and 5 bases lay outside the gene matches. The CDR3 is made up of 15 amino acids. This chain's CDR3 is CAWSVTRGGPDTQYF. Written as DNA, the CDR3 is TGTGCCTGGAGTGTAACGCGGGGGGGCCCAGATACGCAGTATTTT. Together with reference TRBV30 and TRBJ2-3, the CDR3 gives the full variable domain: SQTIHQWPATLVQPVGSPLSLECTVEGTSNPNLYWYRQAAGRGLQLLFYSVGIGQISSEVPQNLSASRPQDRQFILSSKKLLLSDSGFYLCAWSVTRGGPDTQYFGPGTRLTVL.

V gene TRBV7-8 combines with J gene TRBJ1-2, with 10 bases matching TRBD1. V lost 4 bases and J lost 4; bases outside the gene matches: 9. The CDR3 loop spans 16 amino acids. Germline assignment: CDR1 SGHVS and CDR2 FQNEAQ. The CDR3 region has the DNA TGTGCCAGCAGCTCAAAAACCGGGACAGGGGTCTATGGCTACACCTTC. Translated: CASSSKTGTGVYGYTF.

This clone was observed a handful of times. This CDR3 is also generated by other DNA sequences in the sample. The chain couples TRBV3-1 (or the pseudogene TRBV3-2) to TRBJ1-1; no reliable D call. The V gene lost 4 bases and the J gene lost 4 bases, with 10 bases spanning the gap. CDR3 length equals 13 residues. Germline CDR1 and CDR2: LGHDT and YNNKEL (reference sequence). The CDR3 protein is CASSLRGGTEAFF. The CDR3 DNA reads TGTGCCAGCAGCCTCCGGGGTGGCACTGAAGCTTTCTTT.

J is TRBJ1-2 and V is TRBV21-1. TRBV21-1 is a pseudogene. This CDR3 region has 16 residues. The CDR3 region has the DNA TGTGCCAGCAGCATGTCCGGGACGGGGAACTGTTATGGCTACACCTTC. The encoded protein is CASSMSGTGNCYGYTF.

This clone was counted only a few times. The chain uses TRBV6-5 and TRBJ1-1, with D hard to call. From germline, CDR1 is MNHEY and CDR2 SVGAGI. Trimming took off 6 bases at V and 5 bases at J, with 16 bases between the two ends. This CDR3 spans 14 amino acids. The CDR3 nucleotides read TGTGCCAGCAGAATACAATCTCCGGGGACTGAAGCTTTCTTT. It codes for CASRIQSPGTEAFF.

This clone has a single count. This chain connects TRBV12-3 or TRBV12-4 to TRBJ2-1; the D gene could be TRBD1 or TRBD2 (5 bases each). The CDR3 consists of 12 residues. V dropped 3 bases and J dropped 9 bases, with 9 bases sitting between them. CDR3 coding DNA: TGTGCCAGCAGTTTTGGGACGAGTGAGCAGTTCTTC. This codes for CASSFGTSEQFF.

J is TRBJ2-4 and V is TRBV5-1; 10 bases agree with TRBD1. This CDR3 is 16 amino acids long. Trimming removed 4 bases from V and 6 bases from J; junction bases left unmatched: 10. CDR1 and CDR2 from the germline V gene are SGHRS and YFSETQ. In DNA form, the CDR3 reads TGCGCCAGCAGCGTAGAACCGGGACAGGGGATAAACATTCAGTACTTC. It codes for CASSVEPGQGINIQYF.

The V and J genes are TRBV7-9 and TRBJ2-2, with a possible D match to TRBD1 (6 bases). This CDR3 comprises 16 residues. Germline V lookup: CDR1 SEHNR, CDR2 FQNEAQ (reference sequence). V was pared by 4 bases and J by 6 bases, with 18 bases between. The CDR3 DNA is TGTGCCAGCAGCTCGAGGACAGTAGGGCTCCCCGGGGAGCTGTTTTTT. This gives the protein CASSSRTVGLPGELFF.